This is a list of T cell receptor beta chains from one sample in a study of blood T cell repertoires in COVID-19. Clones were sequenced by immunoSEQ multiplex PCR, and TCRdb holds only the in-frame ones, with some missing. The data show about 210,000 clones, approximately 85% seen once. The sequencing input was peripheral blood. All receptors derive from a man aged 50-60 years with COVID-19, enrolled during active disease. Both conserved end residues are part of each CDR3. The D gene is left open where the match is weak. Only some rows state a clone size, as once, few, many or a class for expanded clones.

TRBD1,TRBJ2-2,TRBV5-1,NA,CASSLVGGEITGELFF,TGCGCCAGCAGCTTGGTAGGGGGCGAGATCACCGGGGAGCTGTTTTTT
NA,TRBJ1-1,TRBV14,NA,CASSHQGSTEAFF,TGTGCCAGCAGCCACCAGGGATCTACTGAAGCTTTCTTT
NA,TRBJ2-2,TRBV10-1,NA,CASSPRGAGELFF,TGCGCCAGCAGCCCCAGGGGAGCCGGGGAGCTGTTTTTT
TRBD1,TRBJ1-2,TRBV19,NA,CASLAGTGYFYGYTF,TGTGCCTCCCTGGCCGGGACAGGTTACTTCTATGGCTACACCTTC
NA,TRBJ2-1,TRBV19,NA,CASSMMSRGDEQFF,TGTGCCAGTAGTATGATGTCCAGGGGCGATGAGCAGTTCTTC
NA,TRBJ2-5,TRBV5-1,NA,CASSFTGGDAETQYF,TGCGCCAGCAGCTTTACCGGGGGTGATGCAGAGACCCAGTACTTC
TRBD1,TRBJ1-2,TRBV19,once,CASRRDQGGYGYTF,TGTGCCAGTAGGCGGGATCAGGGGGGATATGGCTACACCTTC
TRBD2,TRBJ2-1,TRBV4-1,NA,CASSQELAGGRGEQFF,TGCGCCAGCAGCCAAGAACTAGCGGGGGGGCGCGGAGAGCAGTTCTTC
NA,TRBJ1-1,TRBV3-1/TRBV3-2,NA,CASSQEGGGDTEAFF,TGTGCCAGCAGCCAAGAAGGAGGGGGGGACACTGAAGCTTTCTTT
NA,TRBJ2-6,TRBV5-1,NA,CASSFGVGANVLTF,TGCGCCAGCAGCTTCGGGGTTGGGGCCAACGTCCTGACTTTC
NA,TRBJ2-2,TRBV11-1,NA,CASSLGSPNTGELFF,TGTGCCAGCAGCTTGGGCAGTCCGAACACCGGGGAGCTGTTTTTT
NA,TRBJ2-7,TRBV5-1,NA,CASSLGGPSYEQYF,TGCGCCAGCAGCTTGGGGGGCCCTTCCTACGAGCAGTACTTC
NA,TRBJ1-2,TRBV2,NA,CASSEEQDYGYTF,TGTGCCAGCAGTGAAGAACAGGACTATGGCTACACCTTC
NA,TRBJ1-1,TRBV27,NA,CASSSAGRGGTEAFF,TGTGCCAGCAGTTCCGCAGGGAGGGGGGGTACTGAAGCTTTCTTT
TRBD1,TRBJ1-4,TRBV6-5,once,CASSWGQGLTNEKLFF,TGTGCCAGCAGTTGGGGACAGGGGCTAACTAATGAAAAACTGTTTTTT
NA,TRBJ1-6,TRBV27,NA,CASSSTVVSPLHF,TGTGCCAGCAGTTCGACAGTTGTGTCACCCCTCCACTTT
TRBD1,TRBJ2-5,TRBV7-9,many,CASSLATGAETQYF,TGTGCCAGCAGCTTAGCGACAGGGGCAGAGACCCAGTACTTC
NA,TRBJ2-1,TRBV5-1,NA,CASSVSEGRDEQFF,TGCGCCAGCAGCGTCTCGGAGGGACGGGATGAGCAGTTCTTC
NA,TRBJ2-5,TRBV5-4,once,CASSTKLGETQYF,TGTGCCAGCAGCACCAAACTAGGGGAGACCCAGTACTTC
NA,TRBJ1-4,TRBV27,NA,CASSAVGGREKLFF,TGTGCCAGCAGCGCGGTCGGGGGAAGGGAAAAACTGTTTTTT
TRBD1,TRBJ1-1,TRBV11-2,NA,CASSSDRGGTEAFF,TGTGCCAGCAGCTCGGACAGGGGAGGTACTGAAGCTTTCTTT
NA,TRBJ2-7,TRBV11-2,once,CASSLQGRAGYEQYF,TGTGCCAGCAGCTTACAGGGCAGGGCAGGCTACGAGCAGTACTTC
TRBD2,TRBJ2-1,TRBV7-2,NA,CASSRRASGGSYNEQFF,TGTGCCAGCAGCAGGCGGGCTAGCGGGGGGAGTTACAATGAGCAGTTCTTC
NA,TRBJ2-7,TRBV11-2,NA,CASSFSVGVDEQYF,TGTGCCAGCAGCTTTTCGGTAGGGGTCGATGAGCAGTACTTC
TRBD1,TRBJ1-1,TRBV6-2/TRBV6-3,once,CASSFLDRGRGEAFF,TGTGCCAGCAGTTTTCTTGACAGGGGTCGTGGTGAAGCTTTCTTT
NA,TRBJ1-5,TRBV15,NA,CATSKDWNQPQHF,TGTGCCACCAGCAAGGACTGGAATCAGCCCCAGCATTTT
NA,TRBJ1-5,TRBV4-3,NA,CASSQDGRYNQPQHF,TGCGCCAGCAGCCAAGACGGCAGGTACAATCAGCCCCAGCATTTT
TRBD1,TRBJ2-7,TRBV7-9,NA,CASSFMGQKLNSGEQYF,TGTGCCAGCAGCTTCATGGGACAGAAGTTAAATTCGGGCGAGCAGTACTTC
NA,TRBJ2-6,TRBV4-2,NA,CASSQDPGQPSGANVLTF,TGTGCCAGCAGCCAAGATCCCGGACAGCCCTCTGGGGCCAACGTCCTGACTTTC
TRBD2,TRBJ2-2,TRBV27,NA,CASSSPSGGNTGELFF,TGTGCCAGCAGTTCCCCTAGCGGGGGGAACACCGGGGAGCTGTTTTTT
NA,TRBJ1-6,TRBV11-2,NA,CASSHRQNNSPLHF,TGTGCCAGCAGCCATCGACAGAATAATTCACCCCTCCACTTT
TRBD1,TRBJ1-3,TRBV6-5,NA,CASSYNRGVNTIYF,TGTGCCAGCAGTTACAACAGGGGAGTGAACACCATATATTTT
NA,TRBJ1-5,TRBV7-2,NA,CASSKQVSFQPQHF,TGTGCCAGCAGCAAACAGGTGTCTTTTCAGCCCCAGCATTTT
TRBD1,TRBJ1-2,TRBV14,NA,CASSRLQGTGVAGGRSYTF,TGTGCCAGCAGTCGGCTGCAAGGGACAGGGGTAGCCGGGGGTCGGAGCTACACCTTC
NA,TRBJ2-5,TRBV28,NA,CASSLPGSGETQYF,TGTGCCAGCAGTTTACCTGGGAGCGGAGAGACCCAGTACTTC
TRBD1,TRBJ1-5,TRBV18,NA,CASSPGQADQPQHF,TGTGCCAGCTCACCGGGACAGGCGGATCAGCCCCAGCATTTT
TRBD1,TRBJ2-7,TRBV24-1,NA,CATSAPGQGRGEQYF,TGTGCCACCAGTGCCCCGGGACAGGGTCGTGGCGAGCAGTACTTC
NA,TRBJ1-6,TRBV6-5,NA,CASSYSRGFALHF,TGTGCCAGCAGTTACTCGAGGGGGTTTGCCCTCCACTTT
NA,TRBJ1-5,TRBV19,NA,CASSIGTGTNQPQHF,TGTGCCAGTAGTATAGGAACAGGCACCAATCAGCCCCAGCATTTT
NA,TRBJ2-3,TRBV6-2/TRBV6-3,NA,CASSYSRFGGAGDTQYF,TGTGCCAGCAGTTACTCGAGGTTTGGGGGGGCAGGAGATACGCAGTATTTT
TRBD2,TRBJ2-7,TRBV5-1,NA,CASSGQAGGPYEQYF,TGCGCCAGCAGCGGTCAGGCGGGAGGCCCCTACGAGCAGTACTTC